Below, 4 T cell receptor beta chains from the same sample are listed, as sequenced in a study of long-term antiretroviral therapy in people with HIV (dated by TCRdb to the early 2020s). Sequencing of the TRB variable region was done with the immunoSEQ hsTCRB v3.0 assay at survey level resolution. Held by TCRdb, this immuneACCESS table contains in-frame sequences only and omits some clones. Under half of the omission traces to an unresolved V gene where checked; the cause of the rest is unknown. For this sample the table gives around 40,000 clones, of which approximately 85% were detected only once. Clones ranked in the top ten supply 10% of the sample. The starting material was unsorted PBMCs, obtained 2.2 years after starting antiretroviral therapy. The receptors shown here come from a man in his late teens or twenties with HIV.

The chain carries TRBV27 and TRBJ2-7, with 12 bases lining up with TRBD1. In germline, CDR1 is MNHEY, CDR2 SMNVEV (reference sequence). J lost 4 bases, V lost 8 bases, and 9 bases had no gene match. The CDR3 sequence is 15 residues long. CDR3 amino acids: CASSGTGGPQYEQYF. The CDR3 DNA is TGTGCCAGCTCCGGGACAGGGGGCCCACAATACGAGCAGTACTTC.

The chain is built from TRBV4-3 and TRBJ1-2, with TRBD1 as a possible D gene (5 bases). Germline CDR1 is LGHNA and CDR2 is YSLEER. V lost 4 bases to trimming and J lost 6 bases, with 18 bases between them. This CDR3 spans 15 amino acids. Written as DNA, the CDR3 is TGCGCCAGCAGCCCCCGGGGGGGGGTGGCTGATGGCTACACCTTC. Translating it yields CASSPRGGVADGYTF.

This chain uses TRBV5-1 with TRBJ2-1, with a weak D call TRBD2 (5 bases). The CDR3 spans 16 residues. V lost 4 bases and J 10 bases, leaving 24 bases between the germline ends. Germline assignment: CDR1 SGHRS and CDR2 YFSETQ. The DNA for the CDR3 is TGCGCCAGCAGCCCGGAGGTTGGGGAATCCCCCCTAGAGCAGTTCTTC. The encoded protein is CASSPEVGESPLEQFF.

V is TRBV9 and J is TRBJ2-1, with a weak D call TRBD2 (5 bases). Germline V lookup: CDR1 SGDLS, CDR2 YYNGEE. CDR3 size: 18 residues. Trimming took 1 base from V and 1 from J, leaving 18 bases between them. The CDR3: CASSVSPHMAGSYNEQFF. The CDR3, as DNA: TGTGCCAGCAGCGTAAGCCCCCATATGGCGGGTTCCTACAATGAGCAGTTCTTC.